Shown below are 29 T cell receptor beta chains from a single sample sequenced in a study of cytomegalovirus exposure and HLA in healthy donors. Primers: 60 Vbeta forward and 13 Jbeta reverse. Produced via immunoSEQ multiplex PCR; TCRdb's table is partial and in-frame only. The top ten clones hold 6% of a sample with about 35,000 clones, 75% to 85% of them seen once. Sequencing used PBMCs. The receptors originated from a male donor in good health and CMV-seronegative.

V is TRBV28 and J is TRBJ2-1; 9 positions agree with TRBD2. The CDR3 runs 15 residues. The junction had 2 bases not matched to a gene; V was cut back by 5 bases and J by 0 bases. From germline, CDR1 is MDHEN and CDR2 SYDVKM. The CDR3 loop is CASSATSGSYNEQFF. The DNA of the CDR3 is TGTGCCAGCAGTGCGACTAGCGGCTCCTACAATGAGCAGTTCTTC.

Details on this clone: One junction end does not reproduce the germline sequence, and a read error may be involved. This chain connects TRBV5-4 to TRBJ1-2; D remains ambiguous. The CDR3 spans 14 residues. Germline V gene sequence: CDR1 SGHNT, CDR2 YYREEE (reference sequence). The CDR3, as DNA: TGTACCAGCAGCCCTGCTGCTAATAACTATGGCTACACCTTC. This sequence encodes CTSSPAANNYGYTF.

The V gene is TRBV2, the J gene TRBJ1-1; D is possibly TRBD1 (5 bases). This CDR3 is built from 12 residues. Trimming took 6 bases from V and 7 from J, leaving 12 bases between them. Germline-derived CDR1 and CDR2 are SNHLY and FYNNEI. CDR3 sequence reads: CASRAPGNEAFF. In nucleotides, the CDR3 is TGTGCCAGCAGGGCCCCAGGGAATGAAGCTTTCTTT.

The chain combines TRBV30 with TRBJ1-6, with D possibly matching TRBD1 (6 bases). CDR1 and CDR2 (germline): GTSNPN, SVGIG (reference sequence). The CDR3 covers 17 residues. V was shortened by 2 bases and J by 3 bases, with 17 bases between the two germline ends. The CDR3 nucleotides are TGTGCCTGGAGTCCCCCGGACAGCCGAAACTATAATTCACCCCTCCACTTT. The encoded protein is CAWSPPDSRNYNSPLHF.

This clone has just one count. The chain has TRBV29-1 and TRBJ2-1, with TRBD2 identical over 9 bases. V lost 4 bases, J lost 4 bases, and 2 bases stayed unmatched. This CDR3 region has 13 residues. Per germline, CDR1 SQVTM and CDR2 ANQGSEA. As DNA, the CDR3 is TGCAGCGTTGCTAGCGGGATTTACAATGAGCAGTTCTTC. It specifies CSVASGIYNEQFF.

This clone came up once. The chain uses TRBV6-5 and TRBJ1-3, with 7 positions matching TRBD1. CDR3 length equals 16 residues. Per the germline V gene, CDR1 is MNHEY and CDR2 is SVGAGI. J was trimmed by 0 bases and V by 4 bases; bases with no gene match: 6. The CDR3 is CASSLGQAISGNTIYF. CDR3 DNA: TGTGCCAGCAGTTTAGGACAGGCCATCTCTGGAAACACCATATATTTT.

The chain is built from TRBV6-5 and TRBJ1-1; D gene ambiguous. V was shortened by 0 bases and J by 0 bases, with 11 bases between the two germline ends. CDR3 size: 16 residues. Germline CDR1 is MNHEY and CDR2 is SVGAGI. The CDR3 region has the DNA TGTGCCAGCAGTTACTCACAGCAAACCATGAACACTGAAGCTTTCTTT. It encodes CASSYSQQTMNTEAFF.

The V and J genes are TRBV25-1 and TRBJ2-3; TRBD1 is a possible D gene (9 bases). Looked up from germline, CDR1 is MGHDK and CDR2 is SYGVNS. The CDR3 is 18 amino acids. V dropped 1 base and J dropped 2 bases, with 19 bases sitting between them. CDR3 in amino acids: CASSESGGDREHTDTQYF. The CDR3 DNA reads TGTGCCAGCAGTGAATCGGGGGGGGACAGGGAGCACACAGATACGCAGTATTTT.

The chain has TRBV7-9 and TRBJ2-1; 8 bases line up with TRBD1. This CDR3 has 17 residues. With V trimmed by 5 bases and J by 2 bases, 11 bases remained unmatched. CDR1 is SEHNR, CDR2 FQNEAQ, per germline (reference sequence). CDR3 amino acids: CASSPRQGRLTYNEQFF. In nucleotides, the CDR3 is TGTGCCAGCAGCCCGAGACAGGGGCGGTTGACCTACAATGAGCAGTTCTTC.

This clone has only a few counts. This same CDR3 is encoded by further DNA sequences in the sample. The chain links TRBV5-4 to TRBJ2-1; TRBD2 aligns across 7 bases. The CDR3 consists of 16 residues. Germline V gene lookup returns CDR1 SGHNT and CDR2 YYREEE (reference sequence). V was pared by 0 bases and J by 5 bases, with 8 bases of the junction left unmatched. This CDR3 reads CASSLAEASGDNEQFF. CDR3 bases: TGTGCCAGCAGCTTGGCCGAGGCTAGCGGAGACAATGAGCAGTTCTTC.

The V call is TRBV10-3, the J call TRBJ1-2, with 11 bases that match TRBD1. V was pared by 6 bases and J by 5 bases, with 5 bases of the junction left unmatched. Germline CDR1 ENHRY, CDR2 SYGVKD. This CDR3 is built from 14 residues. CDR3 protein: CAISLRDRGYGYTF. In DNA form, the CDR3 reads TGTGCCATCAGCCTACGGGACAGGGGGTATGGCTACACCTTC.

The chain has TRBV4-2 and TRBJ2-1, with 8 bases fitting TRBD2. The CDR3 contains 15 residues. Germline V gives CDR1 LGHNA, CDR2 YNFKEQ. V lost 5 bases to trimming and J lost 4 bases; unmatched junction nucleotides: 7. CDR3 DNA: TGTGCCAGCAGCTCGGGGGGGAGGGATTACAATGAGCAGTTCTTC. This sequence encodes CASSSGGRDYNEQFF.

The chain uses TRBV18 and TRBJ2-5; TRBD1 matches at 7 bases. CDR1 and CDR2 from the germline V gene are KGHSH and LQKENI. CDR3 length: 14 residues. Trimming cost V 4 bases and J 2 bases; bases outside gene matches: 4. In DNA, the CDR3 is TGTGCCAGCTCACTAGACAGGGTACAAGAGACCCAGTACTTC. Its translation: CASSLDRVQETQYF. The variable domain in full, completed from reference TRBV18 and TRBJ2-5, reads NAGVMQNPRHLVRRRGQEARLRCSPMKGHSHVYWYRQLPEEGLKFMVYLQKENIIDESGMPKERFSAEFPKEGPSILRIQQVVRGDSAAYFCASSLDRVQETQYFGPGTRLLVL.

The chain employs TRBV19 and TRBJ1-1; D uncertain. CDR1 is LNHDA, CDR2 SQIVND, per germline (reference sequence). Between the trimmed V and J ends, which lost 5 bases and 5 bases, there was a span of 12 bases. The CDR3 is 13 residues long. This CDR3 is CASSSAGGTEAFF. CDR3 nucleotide sequence: TGTGCCAGTAGTTCGGCAGGTGGGACTGAAGCTTTCTTT.

The chain is built from TRBV2 and TRBJ1-6; D not resolved. The V and J ends lost 4 bases and 7 bases respectively, with 14 bases between them. The CDR3 has 15 amino acids. The V gene's germline CDR1 is SNHLY and CDR2 FYNNEI. The DNA of the CDR3 is TGTGCCAGCAGTGTACAACAGAGTCAGAATTCACCCCTCCACTTT. Amino acids: CASSVQQSQNSPLHF.

The gene calls are TRBV10-3 and TRBJ2-7; 11 bases are shared with TRBD1. This CDR3 has 13 residues. Looked up from germline, CDR1 is ENHRY and CDR2 is SYGVKD. The V and J ends lost 8 bases and 6 bases, in that order; junction bases with no gene match: 6. CDR3 residues: CAIGGQGAVEQYF. The CDR3 region has the DNA TGTGCCATCGGAGGACAGGGGGCTGTCGAGCAGTACTTC.

V gene TRBV30 combines with J gene TRBJ2-7, with TRBD2 matching 9 bases. V was pared by 0 bases and J by 2 bases, with 5 bases of the junction left unmatched. Looked up from germline, CDR1 is GTSNPN and CDR2 is SVGIG (reference sequence). The CDR3 runs 15 residues. The CDR3 protein is CAWSVSGGSPYEQYF. The CDR3 DNA follows: TGTGCCTGGAGTGTCAGCGGGGGGAGCCCCTACGAGCAGTACTTC.

The chain combines TRBV5-6 with TRBJ1-2; 9 nucleotides agree with TRBD1. V shed 4 bases and J 7 bases; nucleotides not matched to a gene: 8. The CDR3 extends over 14 amino acids. Germline V gene data show CDR1 as SGHDT and CDR2 as YYEEEE. CDR3 sequence: CASSLGTGIGGYTF. The CDR3 DNA is TGTGCCAGCAGCCTTGGGACAGGGATCGGTGGCTACACCTTC. The whole variable domain, remainder taken from reference TRBV5-6 and TRBJ1-2, is DAGVTQSPTHLIKTRGQQVTLRCSPKSGHDTVSWYQQALGQGPQFIFQYYEEEERQRGNFPDRFSGHQFPNYSSELNVNALLLGDSALYLCASSLGTGIGGYTFGSGTRLTVV.

V gene TRBV9 combines with J gene TRBJ1-2; 7 bases are a match to TRBD1. V dropped 0 bases and J dropped 8; count of bases not matched to a gene: 1. This CDR3 region has 12 residues. Germline values: CDR1 SGDLS, CDR2 YYNGEE. CDR3: CASSVGGGGYTF. The CDR3 coding sequence is TGTGCCAGCAGCGTAGGAGGGGGCGGCTACACCTTC.

J is TRBJ1-4 and V is TRBV19; 9 nucleotides align to TRBD1. Germline V gives CDR1 LNHDA, CDR2 SQIVND (reference sequence). V trimming: 6 bases; J trimming: 6 bases; junction bases outside the gene matches: 8. The CDR3 sequence is 15 residues long. CDR3 amino acids: CASRNRGQGDEKLFF. In DNA, the CDR3 is TGTGCCAGTAGAAACAGGGGGCAGGGGGATGAAAAACTGTTTTTT. Drawing the rest from reference TRBV19 and TRBJ1-4, the complete variable domain is DGGITQSPKYLFRKEGQNVTLSCEQNLNHDAMYWYRQDPGQGLRLIYYSQIVNDFQKGDIAEGYSVSREKKESFPLTVTSAQKNPTAFYLCASRNRGQGDEKLFFGSGTQLSVL.

The V and J genes are TRBV13 and TRBJ2-1, with 7 bases lining up with TRBD2. Germline values: CDR1 PRHDT, CDR2 FYEKMQ (reference sequence). The CDR3 is 14 residues long. J was trimmed by 9 bases and V by 5 bases; bases with no gene match: 10. The CDR3: CASSLGLEYSEQFF. The CDR3 region has the DNA TGTGCCAGCAGCCTCGGACTAGAGTATAGTGAGCAGTTCTTC.

This rearrangement joins TRBV7-3 to TRBJ1-2; 10 bases are shared with TRBD1. V was clipped by 5 bases and J by 1 base; unmatched bases: 4. Germline CDR1 and CDR2: SGHTA and FQGTGA. The CDR3 is 15 amino acids. DNA of the CDR3: TGTGCCAGCAGCGAAGGGACAGGGGTTAACTATGGCTACACCTTC. It yields the protein CASSEGTGVNYGYTF.

The gene calls are TRBV7-9 and TRBJ1-2; a possible D gene is TRBD1 (6 bases). Trimming cost V 5 bases and J 2 bases, with 21 bases left between them. Germline values: CDR1 SEHNR, CDR2 FQNEAQ (reference sequence). The CDR3 extends over 17 amino acids. The CDR3 region is CASSPPFMQGTNYGYTF. The CDR3 nucleotides read TGTGCCAGCAGCCCCCCATTCATGCAGGGGACAAACTATGGCTACACCTTC.

This chain uses TRBV11-2 with TRBJ2-7, with D maybe TRBD2 (6 bases). Per the germline V gene, CDR1 is SGHAT and CDR2 is FQNNGV. The CDR3 extends over 13 amino acids. Trimming took 1 base from V and 7 from J, leaving 11 bases between them. The CDR3 sequence: CASSLGTSWEQYF. Written as DNA, the CDR3 is TGTGCCAGCAGCTTAGGAACTAGCTGGGAGCAGTACTTC.

This sequence joins TRBV6-1 and TRBJ2-1; 10 nucleotides agree with TRBD2. This CDR3 is built from 16 residues. Germline lookup yields CDR1 MNHNS and CDR2 SASEGT. The J segment lost 7 bases and the V segment lost 4 bases, leaving 10 bases of the junction unmatched. The CDR3 loop is CASSAPGLAGVNEQFF. CDR3 DNA sequence: TGTGCCAGCAGTGCCCCCGGGCTAGCGGGAGTGAATGAGCAGTTCTTC.

V usage is TRBV6-1 and J usage is TRBJ2-7; D possibly corresponds to TRBD1 (5 bases). Germline V lookup: CDR1 MNHNS, CDR2 SASEGT. V shed 7 bases and J shed 1 base, with 17 bases lying between them. The CDR3 sequence is 15 residues long. The CDR3 loop reads CASTQSSDSSYEQYF. Here the CDR3 DNA reads TGTGCCAGCACCCAAAGTTCCGACAGTTCCTACGAGCAGTACTTC.

This clone has a handful of counts. The genes are TRBV2 and TRBJ2-5; 11 positions agree with TRBD1. The germline V gene encodes CDR1 SNHLY and CDR2 FYNNEI. Trimming removed 7 bases from V and 5 bases from J; junction bases left unmatched: 6. CDR3 length: 14 amino acids. The CDR3 sequence is CASMRDRGMETQYF. CDR3 sequence (DNA): TGTGCCAGCATGCGGGACAGGGGGATGGAGACCCAGTACTTC.

The V call is TRBV9, the J call TRBJ1-2; D call uncertain. Trimming took off 0 bases at V and 6 bases at J, with 12 bases between the two ends. The germline V gene encodes CDR1 SGDLS and CDR2 YYNGEE. The CDR3 covers 14 residues. The CDR3 protein is CASSVDTRADGYTF. In nucleotides, the CDR3 is TGTGCCAGCAGCGTAGATACGAGGGCGGATGGCTACACCTTC. Filled out from reference TRBV9 and TRBJ1-2, the complete variable domain reads DSGVTQTPKHLITATGQRVTLRCSPRSGDLSVYWYQQSLDQGLQFLIQYYNGEERAKGNILERFSAQQFPDLHSELNLSSLELGDSALYFCASSVDTRADGYTFGSGTRLTVV.

The rearrangement links TRBV4-2 to TRBJ2-3; 12 positions agree with TRBD2. V was clipped by 3 bases and J by 4 bases; unmatched bases: 5. The CDR3 spans 16 residues. Germline CDR1 reads LGHNA; CDR2 reads YNFKEQ. CDR3 in DNA: TGTGCCAGCAGCCAGAAGACTAGCGGGGGAGCAGATACGCAGTATTTT. The encoded protein is CASSQKTSGGADTQYF.